Shown below are 8 T cell receptor beta chains from a single sample sequenced in a study of blood T cell repertoires in COVID-19. Produced via immunoSEQ multiplex PCR; TCRdb's table is partial and in-frame only. In the table there are 60,000 to 70,000 clones, around nine tenths of which are singletons. The sample consisted of PBMCs or T cells enriched from blood (not recorded which). Receptors were obtained from a middle-aged woman who had recovered from COVID-19.

This rearrangement joins TRBV6-1 to TRBJ1-5; no clear D. V was pared by 3 bases and J by 5 bases, with 8 bases between. Per the germline V gene, CDR1 is MNHNS and CDR2 is SASEGT. CDR3 length: 13 amino acids. In DNA form, the CDR3 reads TGTGCCAGCAGTGACGACGGGGATCAGCCCCAGCATTTT. It is translated as CASSDDGDQPQHF.

The chain uses TRBV7-2 and TRBJ2-3, with 13 bases aligning to TRBD2. The CDR3 loop spans 14 amino acids. Germline CDR1 reads SGHTA; CDR2 reads FQGNSA. The junction had 9 bases not matched to a gene; V was cut back by 7 bases and J by 11 bases. As DNA, the CDR3 is TGTGCCAGCACAGGGACTAGCGGGGAATACGAGCAGTATTTT. Translating it yields CASTGTSGEYEQYF.

The CDR3, as DNA: TGTGCCAGCACTATTCTAGCTACCGGGGAGCTGTTTTTT. This gives the protein CASTILATGELFF. The rearrangement joins TRBV27 to TRBJ2-2; tentatively, D is TRBD2 (5 bases). CDR3 size: 13 residues. Germline CDR1 MNHEY, CDR2 SMNVEV (reference sequence). V was shortened by 7 bases and J by 5 bases, with 11 bases between the two germline ends.

This clone was seen just once. The chain combines TRBV4-2 with TRBJ1-2; no clear D. Trimming took off 0 bases at V and 4 bases at J, with 15 bases between the two ends. The germline V gene encodes CDR1 LGHNA and CDR2 YNFKEQ. CDR3 length: 16 residues. DNA for the CDR3: TGTGCCAGCAGCCAAGATTCCGGGGTGGAAGGCTATGGCTACACCTTC. Protein: CASSQDSGVEGYGYTF.

The rearrangement joins TRBV19 to TRBJ1-2; no clear D. V lost 1 base to trimming and J lost 4 bases, with 13 bases between them. CDR1 is LNHDA and CDR2 is SQIVND in the germline V gene (reference sequence). The CDR3 has 15 residues. CDR3 region: CASSIVLRHGYGYTF. In DNA, the CDR3 is TGTGCCAGTAGTATAGTTTTAAGACACGGCTATGGCTACACCTTC.

V usage is TRBV7-2 and J usage is TRBJ2-7, with 8 bases that match TRBD1. The V segment lost 4 bases and the J segment 2 bases; nucleotides outside the gene matches: 4. The CDR3 length is 14 residues. Germline V gives CDR1 SGHTA, CDR2 FQGNSA. CDR3 residues: CASSSTTGAYEQYF. The CDR3 nucleotides are TGTGCCAGCAGCTCTACGACAGGGGCCTACGAGCAGTACTTC.

The chain links TRBV19 to TRBJ2-3; 9 nucleotides align to TRBD1. The CDR3 totals 18 residues. Germline V gene sequence: CDR1 LNHDA, CDR2 SQIVND (reference sequence). Trimming took 3 bases from V and 3 from J; bases not matched to a gene: 13. The CDR3 nucleotides are TGTGCCAGTAGTATCCGGTGGACAGGGGCTATTGGTACAGATACGCAGTATTTT. Translating gives CASSIRWTGAIGTDTQYF.

This clone was observed a single time. The chain joins TRBV15 to TRBJ2-7; tentative D call: TRBD1 (6 bases). This CDR3 is built from 15 residues. Germline V gene data show CDR1 as LNHNV and CDR2 as YYDKDF (reference sequence). V was cut by 0 bases and J by 5 bases, with 14 bases left in between. The CDR3 sequence is CATSRDLRGIDEQYF. The CDR3 bases are TGTGCCACCAGCAGAGACTTAAGGGGGATCGACGAGCAGTACTTC.